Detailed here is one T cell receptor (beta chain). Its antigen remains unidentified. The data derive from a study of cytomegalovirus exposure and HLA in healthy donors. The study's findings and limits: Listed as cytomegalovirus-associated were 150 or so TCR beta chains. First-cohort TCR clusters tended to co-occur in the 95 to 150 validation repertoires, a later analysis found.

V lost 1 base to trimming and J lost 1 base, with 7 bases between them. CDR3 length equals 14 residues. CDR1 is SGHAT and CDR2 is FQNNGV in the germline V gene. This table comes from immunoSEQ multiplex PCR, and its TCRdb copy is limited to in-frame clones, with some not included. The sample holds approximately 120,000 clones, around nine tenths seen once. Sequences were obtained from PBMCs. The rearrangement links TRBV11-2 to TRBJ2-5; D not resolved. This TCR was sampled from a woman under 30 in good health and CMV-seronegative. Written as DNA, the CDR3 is TGTGCCAGCAGCTTAGGGCCAACCCAAGAGACCCAGTACTTC. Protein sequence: CASSLGPTQETQYF.